This TCR beta chain was identified during a study of T cells in Graves' hyperthyroidism and ophthalmopathy. V lost 8 bases to trimming and J lost 7 bases, with 17 bases between them. The CDR3 sequence is 13 residues long. From germline, CDR1 is MGHDK and CDR2 SYGVNS. Newly diagnosed patients aged 18 to 65 had hyperthyroidism of under 2 months' duration. As concerns this clonotype: Its antigen is as yet unknown.

Points from the study as a whole: Expanded thyroid clonotypes (above 0.001) were mostly also found in blood.

Authors of the study amplified TCR beta CDR3 regions from RNA transcripts. First-round RT-PCR targeting the TCR CDR3 was performed with the HTBI primer set. TCRdb recomputed calls from the multiplex PCR reads with MiXCR, one row per CDR3 protein. The sample has 600,000 or so distinct CDR3 sequences, 46% seen once. The TCR comes from a woman between 18 and 29 years old with Graves' hyperthyroidism. The chain combines TRBV25-1 with TRBJ1-2; D is uncertain. Sequencing input: peripheral blood or thyroid tissue (not recorded which). CDR3 nucleotide sequence: TGTGCCAGCTCACCACCTACTCCTTTTGGCTACACCTTC. Encoded protein: CASSPPTPFGYTF.